This TCR beta chain was observed in a study of vaccination and CD4 T cells after COVID-19. Overall study context: Overlapping SARS-CoV-2, HCoV-NL63, HCoV-OC43 and HCoV-229E spike peptides stimulated the cells. A CEFX pool, an HIV-1 Nef pool, or else no peptide went into the control cultures.

General study findings and limits: Clonotypes reactive to SARS-CoV-2 had a median that went up from around 20 to 38, but not significantly.

In the case of this clonotype: Antigen unknown.

Trimming left V 5 bases short and J 8 bases short, with 19 bases between. CDR1 and CDR2 (germline): DFQATT, SNEGSKA (reference sequence). The CDR3 spans 15 residues. The treatment is: approximately 9-day PBMC culture with coronavirus spike peptide pools or control peptides (ViraFEST assay). PBMCs were cultured at 1.5 million to 2.5 million per well with roughly 9.7 IU/ml IL-2 and 8 to 10 ug/ml peptide pools. CD4+ T cells that had been cultured provided DNA sequenced with the Oncomine TCR Beta short-read assay. Via MiXCR, TCRdb re-called the PCR reads, giving one row per CDR3 protein. Here the sample spans about 15,000 distinct CDR3 sequences, around four fifths being singletons.

J is TRBJ1-6 and V is TRBV20-1; D is perhaps TRBD1 (5 bases). Sequenced material: CD4+ T cells from blood, cultured in vitro. This receptor was obtained from a human donor who had recovered from COVID-19. The CDR3 DNA sequence: TGCAGTGCTCCCGACCCGGGACGGAGAGATTCACCCCTCCACTTT. Residues: CSAPDPGRRDSPLHF.